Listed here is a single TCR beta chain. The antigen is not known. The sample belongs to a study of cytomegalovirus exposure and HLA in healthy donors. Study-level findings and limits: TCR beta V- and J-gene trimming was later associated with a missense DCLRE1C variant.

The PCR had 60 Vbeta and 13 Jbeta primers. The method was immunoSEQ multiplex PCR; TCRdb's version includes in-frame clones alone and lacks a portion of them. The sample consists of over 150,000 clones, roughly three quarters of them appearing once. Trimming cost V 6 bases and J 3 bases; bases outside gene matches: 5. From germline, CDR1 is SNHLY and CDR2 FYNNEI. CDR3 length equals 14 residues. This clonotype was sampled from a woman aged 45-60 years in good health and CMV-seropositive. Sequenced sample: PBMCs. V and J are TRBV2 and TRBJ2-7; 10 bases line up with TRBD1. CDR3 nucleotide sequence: TGTGCCAGCAGCGGACAGGGGGGAGGCTACGAGCAGTACTTC. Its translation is CASSGQGGGYEQYF.